This T cell receptor (beta chain) was sequenced for a study of T cells in Graves' hyperthyroidism and ophthalmopathy. Whole-study context: Peripheral blood draws took place at initial diagnosis, ahead of any treatment.

RNA transcripts provided the source from which TCR beta CDR3 regions were amplified. Researchers ran a first-round RT-PCR on the TCR CDR3 using the HTBI primer set. TCRdb re-derived calls from the multiplex PCR reads in MiXCR, one entry per CDR3 protein. The sample yields about 420,000 distinct CDR3 sequences, more than 15% seen once. This clonotype was seen more than once but under ten times. Sequencing was performed on blood. This sequence originates from a woman aged 18-29 years with Graves' hyperthyroidism.

The CDR3 loop reads CASSPPGADSNQPQHF. The CDR3 DNA follows: TGTGCCAGCAGCCCACCGGGAGCCGATAGCAATCAGCCCCAGCATTTT. V and J are TRBV7-9 and TRBJ1-5; no definite D call. Trimming pared 5 bases from V and 0 bases from J, leaving 14 bases between. Germline lookup yields CDR1 SEHNR and CDR2 FQNEAQ (reference sequence). The CDR3 totals 16 residues.